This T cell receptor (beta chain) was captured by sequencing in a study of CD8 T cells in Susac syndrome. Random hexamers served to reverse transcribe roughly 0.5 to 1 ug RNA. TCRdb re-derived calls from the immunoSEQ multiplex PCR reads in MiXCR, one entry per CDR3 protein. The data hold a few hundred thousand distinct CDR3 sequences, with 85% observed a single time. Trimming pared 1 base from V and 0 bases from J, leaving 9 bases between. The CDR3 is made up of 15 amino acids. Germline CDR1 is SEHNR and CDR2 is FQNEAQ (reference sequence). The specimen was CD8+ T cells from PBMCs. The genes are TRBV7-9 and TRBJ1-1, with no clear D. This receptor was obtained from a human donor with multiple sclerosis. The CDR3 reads CASSLGRVMNTEAFF. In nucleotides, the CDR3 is TGTGCCAGCAGCTTAGGTAGAGTTATGAACACTGAAGCTTTCTTT.